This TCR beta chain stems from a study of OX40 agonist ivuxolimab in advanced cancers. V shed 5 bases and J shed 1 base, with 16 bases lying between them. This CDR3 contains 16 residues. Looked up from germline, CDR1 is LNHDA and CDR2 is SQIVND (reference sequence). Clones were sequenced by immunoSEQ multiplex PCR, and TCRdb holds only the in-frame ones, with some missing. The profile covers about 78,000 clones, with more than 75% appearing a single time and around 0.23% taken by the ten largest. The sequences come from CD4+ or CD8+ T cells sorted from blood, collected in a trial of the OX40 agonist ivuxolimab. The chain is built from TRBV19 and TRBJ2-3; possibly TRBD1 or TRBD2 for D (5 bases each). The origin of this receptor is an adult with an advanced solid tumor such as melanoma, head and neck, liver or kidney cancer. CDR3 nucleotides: TGTGCCAGTAGTGACCGGGGCACAAGCCGCACAGATACGCAGTATTTT. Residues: CASSDRGTSRTDTQYF.